This paragraph reports one TCR beta chain. Its specificity is not known. Regarding time point: cycle 4 day 1 (C4D1), after five to seven weeks of nivolumab. All trial patients relapsed after autologous stem cell transplantation. This entry comes from a study of PD-1 blockade in classical Hodgkin lymphoma. Overall study findings and caveats: Lower baseline TCR diversity marked trial partial responders and progressors. Significant TCR diversity gains by C4D1 occurred in CD4+ but not CD8+ cells.

Per germline, CDR1 SNHLY and CDR2 FYNNEI. The length of the CDR3 is 13 residues. V lost 3 bases and J lost 5, with 10 bases in between. The repertoire was sequenced with immunoSEQ multiplex PCR; TCRdb's copy has only in-frame clones and lacks some. The sample yields nearly 25,000 clones, less than 75% seen once. This TCR was recovered from a human donor with classical Hodgkin lymphoma. The source was peripheral blood mononuclear cells (PBMCs), collected before the fourth cycle of nivolumab. V usage is TRBV2 and J usage is TRBJ1-1, with D possibly being TRBD1 (5 bases). CDR3 DNA: TGTGCCAGCAGTGAGGGGCCCGGGACTGAAGCTTTCTTT. It is translated as CASSEGPGTEAFF.